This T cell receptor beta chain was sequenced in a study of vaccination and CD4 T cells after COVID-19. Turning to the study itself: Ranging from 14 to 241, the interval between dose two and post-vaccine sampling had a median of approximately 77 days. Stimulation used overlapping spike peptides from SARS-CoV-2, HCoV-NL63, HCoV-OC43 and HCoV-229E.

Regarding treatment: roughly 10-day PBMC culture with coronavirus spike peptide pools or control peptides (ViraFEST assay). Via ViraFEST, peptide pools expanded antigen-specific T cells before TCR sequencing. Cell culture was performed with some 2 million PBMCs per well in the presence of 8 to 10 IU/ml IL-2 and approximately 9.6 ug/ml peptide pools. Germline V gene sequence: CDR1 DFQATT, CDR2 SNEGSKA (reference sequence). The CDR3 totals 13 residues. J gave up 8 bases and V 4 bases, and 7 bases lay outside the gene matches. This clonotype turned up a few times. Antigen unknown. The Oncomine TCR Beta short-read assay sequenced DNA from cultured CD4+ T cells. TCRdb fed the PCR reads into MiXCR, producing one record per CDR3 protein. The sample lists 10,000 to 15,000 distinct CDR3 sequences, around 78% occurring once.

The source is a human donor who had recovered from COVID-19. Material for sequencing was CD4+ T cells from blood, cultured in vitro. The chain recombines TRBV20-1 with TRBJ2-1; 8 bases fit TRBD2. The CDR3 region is CSAIREGRHEQFF. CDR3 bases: TGCAGTGCTATCCGGGAGGGTCGGCATGAGCAGTTCTTC.